This T cell receptor (beta chain) was identified during a study of blood T cell repertoires in COVID-19. Study-level background: COVID-19 samples collected from the United States, Italy and Spain covered acute and convalescent phases. The analysed material was cDNA or gDNA that came from T cells, B-cell-depleted T cells, or PBMCs.

The Seattle site enrolled patients during active infection and followed them longitudinally. V was cut by 1 base and J by 3 bases, with 6 bases left in between. Germline lookup yields CDR1 SGHVS and CDR2 FQNEAQ. The CDR3 runs to 13 residues. Repertoires were generated with immunoSEQ multiplex PCR, while TCRdb's copy carries only in-frame clones and drops some. Of about 310,000 clones in the sample, 90% were seen once. The chain uses TRBV7-8 and TRBJ1-1; D gene ambiguous. This receptor was identified in a woman in her forties with COVID-19, enrolled during active disease. The sample comprised peripheral blood. CDR3 loop: CASSLGPDTEAFF. The CDR3 DNA follows: TGTGCCAGCAGCTTAGGCCCGGACACTGAAGCTTTCTTT.